This TCR beta chain derives from a study of blood T cell repertoires in COVID-19 (dated by TCRdb to between 2020 and 2021). About the study as a whole: Samples covering the acute and convalescent phases of COVID-19 were provided by collaborators in the United States, Italy and Spain. Samples came from the ongoing ImmuneRACE study (first 160 participants) plus 1,254 subjects from 6 global collaborators. Where HLA class I and class II types were available, the types were taken from metadata supplied by the sample provider, not from assay-based typing. The sample metadata nearly always contained a de-identified subject ID, COVID-19 status, age in years and sex. The prospective study material was composed of cDNA or gDNA derived from T cells, B-cell-depleted T cells, or PBMCs. A freely available public database, intended as a resource for researchers studying the immune response to SARS-CoV-2, is where the repertoires were released. Subjects who had been exposed to COVID-19, were actively infected with it, or had recovered from it provided the deeply sampled blood TCRbeta repertoires that made up the dataset. Results the study describes overall, beyond this receptor: Clinical and demographic metadata were provided uncurated, with the amount varying by source and participant.

The immunoSEQ Assay, a bias-controlled multiplex PCR, was used to amplify TCRbeta CDR3 regions from genomic DNA. In the authors' own workflow: The number of nucleated cells in each sample was estimated by amplification of reference gene primers within the assay. Sequence reads were collapsed and filtered to measure the absolute abundance of every unique TCRbeta CDR3 rearrangement. For each sample, productive Simpson clonality was calculated as the square root of Simpson's diversity index across productive rearrangements. TCRdb took over this immuneACCESS table, retaining in-frame rearrangements with V and J assigned. Such tables are incomplete; in checked studies, under half of the missing clones stem from an unresolved V gene, and the remainder is unexplained. V and J calls and clone size are those listed in that table; D and trimming were worked out from the DNA. Counted in this sample were about 49,000 clones; over 80% of them appeared once. The biggest ten clones account for 1.6% of the sample.

The collaborating institutions used their own protocols to collect whole blood in K2EDTA tubes. Collaborator samples were shipped for TCRbeta analysis as frozen whole blood, isolated PBMCs, or DNA extracted from either sample type. A remark on this clone: Its binding antigen is unknown. No much larger clone exists at a distance of one base, and base qualities are not known.

The CDR3 numbers 15 residues from cysteine through phenylalanine. The DNA shown is the 45-base CDR3, in frame from base 1. Trimming takes 3 bases from V and 4 bases from J, and the germline ends sit 13 bases apart. Based on the germline V gene, the CDR1 and CDR2 sequences are SGHVS and FNYEAQ. Here the chain combines TRBV7-6 and TRBJ1-5; a weak D assignment points to TRBD1 (5 bases agree). Sequencing was performed on peripheral blood. This sequence originates from a man aged 50-59 years with acute or convalescent COVID-19. The DNA sequence follows: TGTGCCAGCAGCTTCCGAAAGGGGCAAAATCAGCCCCAGCATTTT. This yields the protein CASSFRKGQNQPQHF.